This entry is about one T cell receptor (beta chain). The source of the sample is a study of control samples from healthy donors and cancer patients. Libraries were prepared by immunoSEQ multiplex PCR; TCRdb keeps only in-frame clonotypes and omits some of them. The sample contains tens of thousands of clones, approximately 82% of which appear only once. Germline V gene data show CDR1 as KGHSH and CDR2 as LQKENI. The CDR3 contains 15 residues. Trimming cost V 2 bases and J 7 bases, with 18 bases left between them. The chain carries TRBV18 and TRBJ2-7; maybe TRBD1 (5 bases). The sequence derives from a man between 60 and 70 years old in good health. Specimen: blood. This chain's CDR3 is CASSPGKAGLGEQYF. The CDR3 nucleotides read TGTGCCAGCTCACCAGGAAAGGCAGGGTTGGGGGAGCAGTACTTC.